Sequencing of this TCR beta chain was carried out in a study of shared clonotypes between healthy human individuals. Findings and caveats of the study: Naive subsets generally exceeded memory subsets in estimated richness. Relative to their counterparts shared across all four donors, non-shared clonotypes exhibited diminished generation probabilities.

Profiling relied on immunoSEQ multiplex PCR, and the TCRdb table lists in-frame clones only, not all of them. Altogether a few million clones are present, roughly 95% being singletons, with the ten largest covering approximately 1.7%. This CDR3 comprises 19 residues. CDR1 is GTSNPN, CDR2 SVGIG, per germline (reference sequence). V lost 0 bases, J lost 1 base, and 13 bases stayed unmatched. Terminally differentiated effector memory CD45RA+ cells were left out of the naive CD8 fraction, which was CD45RO-negative and positively selected for CCR7. Worth noting for this clone: Its matching antigen is unknown.

Sequencing input: naive CD8+ T cells from PBMCs. The chain is built from TRBV30 and TRBJ1-5; the match to TRBD1 covers 9 bases. The source of this sequence is a man aged 18-30 years in good health. Some clones in this sample may be carry-over from other donors' samples. The DNA of the CDR3 is TGTGCCTGGAGTGTTTATGGGACAGGGAGTCCGAGAAGCAATCAGCCCCAGCATTTT. Translating it yields CAWSVYGTGSPRSNQPQHF.